Listed below are T cell receptor beta chains from one sample, sequenced in a study of metastatic and nonmetastatic thyroid tumors. TCRdb reassembled clones from the PCR reads with MiXCR. The profile shows 31,000 or so clones, 30% of them singletons. The sample taken for sequencing was blood. The receptors derive from a female donor with papillary thyroid cancer or a benign thyroid nodule (not recorded which). Some clones in this sample may be carry-over from other donors' samples. Both conserved end residues are part of each CDR3. D genes are given only for firm matches. Where a row states a size, it is once, few, many or the class of an expanded clone; other rows omit it.

>medium-sized|TRBD2|TRBV6-1|TRBJ2-5
TGTGCCAGCAGCCTCGGGAAGCCTAGCGGGAGTGTGACCCAGTACTTC
CASSLGKPSGSVTQYF
>few|TRBD1|TRBV10-3|TRBJ2-5
TGTGCCATCAGTGAGTCGCGGACAGGGGGGGAGACCCAGTACTTC
CAISESRTGGETQYF
>NA|NA|TRBV6-5|TRBJ2-1
TGTGCCAGCAGTTACTCGGGCAGCAATGAGCAGTTCTTC
CASSYSGSNEQFF
>once|TRBD1|TRBV30|TRBJ1-2
TGTGCCTGCTTCCGGGACAGGGTCTATGGCTACACCTTC
CACFRDRVYGYTF
>NA|TRBD1|TRBV4-2|TRBJ1-2
TGTGCCAGCAGCAAGGACAGGGGGCGACTGGCTAACTATGGCTACACCTTC
CASSKDRGRLANYGYTF
>many|TRBD2|TRBV11-1|TRBJ2-3
TGTGCCAGCAGCTTAGGGCGAGCGGGAGGGAAGGATACGCAGTATTTT
CASSLGRAGGKDTQYF
>NA|TRBD2|TRBV7-3|TRBJ2-2
TGTGCCAGCAGCTATAGCGGGAGAACCGTCGGGGAGCTGTTTTTT
CASSYSGRTVGELFF
>NA|TRBD2|TRBV7-6|TRBJ2-7
TGTGCCAGCAGCTTAGCGGGGCGGGGGTCCGTGGCCACCTACGAGCAGTACTTC
CASSLAGRGSVATYEQYF
>NA|TRBD2|TRBV6-2/TRBV6-3|TRBJ2-7
TGTGCCAGCAGTTATGACGGGACTAGCGGGTACGAGCAGTACTTC
CASSYDGTSGYEQYF
>NA|TRBD2|TRBV5-1|TRBJ2-2
TGCGCCAGCAGCTATAGCGGGGAGAACACCGGGGAGCTGTTTTTT
CASSYSGENTGELFF
>medium-sized|TRBD2|TRBV11-3|TRBJ2-7
TGTGCCAGCAGCCTCACTAGCGGTGACTCCTACGAGCAGTACTTC
CASSLTSGDSYEQYF